This entry describes one T cell receptor beta chain. Its antigen is not identified. The data were taken from a study of T cell clonotyping in hematopoietic cell transplantation. General study points: Recipient TCR diversity dropped after transplant; expanded clonotypes rose from day 30 to 180. Cells were unsorted, so CD4 and CD8 contributions were not separated. Few recipient clonotypes overlapped donors; over 95% were de novo at given depth.

CDR3 length: 14 residues. V was trimmed by 2 bases and J by 2 bases, leaving 9 bases between them. Looked up from germline, CDR1 is GTSNPN and CDR2 is SVGIG (reference sequence). Produced via immunoSEQ multiplex PCR; TCRdb's table is partial and in-frame only. The repertoire includes some 6,300 clones, less than 40% of them detected once, and around 20% sits in the top ten. This clonotype originated in an older female patient who had an allogeneic stem cell transplant, so the T cells may come from the graft donor. Some clones in this sample may be carry-over from other donors' samples. The specimen comprised peripheral blood mononuclear cells, sampled 30 days after allogeneic stem cell transplant. The rearrangement links TRBV30 to TRBJ2-2; D unclear. The CDR3 spells CAWSPWHNTGELFF. DNA for the CDR3: TGTGCCTGGAGTCCCTGGCACAACACCGGGGAGCTGTTTTTT.